These T cell receptor beta chains were read from a single sample in a study of cytomegalovirus exposure and HLA in healthy donors. The assay was immunoSEQ multiplex PCR, and TCRdb's table has in-frame clones only and misses some. The sample comprises about 210,000 clones, over 80% of which are singletons, and 6% rests with the top ten. Sequences were obtained from PBMCs. The receptors were gathered from a man aged 40-49 years in good health and CMV-seropositive. Each CDR3 is given with its conserved first and last residue. A D gene is named only where the DNA matches it firmly. Clone size is not always given. Where it is, it says once, few, many or a class for expanded clones.

CDR3 length,J gene,V gene,clone size,D gene,CDR3 protein,CDR3 DNA
14,TRBJ1-1,TRBV6-1,.,TRBD1,CASRIRQGVTEAFF,TGTGCCAGCAGGATTCGACAGGGAGTTACTGAAGCTTTCTTT
16,TRBJ1-2,TRBV5-4,.,.,CASSPGLVIGEEGYTF,TGTGCCAGCAGCCCGGGTTTGGTGATCGGGGAGGAAGGCTACACCTTC
13,TRBJ1-1,TRBV6-5,.,TRBD1,CASTKTGGPEAFF,TGTGCCAGCACCAAGACAGGGGGACCTGAAGCTTTCTTT
13,TRBJ2-1,TRBV6-5,.,.,CASRTDKHNEQFF,TGTGCCAGTCGGACAGACAAACACAATGAGCAGTTCTTC
19,TRBJ2-1,TRBV18,.,.,CASSPPRKPGVDSYNEQFF,TGTGCCAGCTCACCCCCCAGGAAGCCCGGGGTGGACTCCTACAATGAGCAGTTCTTC
15,TRBJ2-5,TRBV27,.,.,CASSPPGRGRETQYF,TGTGCCAGCAGTCCCCCTGGACGGGGGAGGGAGACCCAGTACTTC
15,TRBJ2-3,TRBV7-8,.,TRBD2,CASSLFGREADTQYF,TGTGCCAGCAGCTTATTCGGGAGGGAAGCAGATACGCAGTATTTT
14,TRBJ2-2,TRBV9,.,.,CASSVAGYTGELFF,TGTGCCAGCAGCGTGGCGGGGTACACCGGGGAGCTGTTTTTT
15,TRBJ2-2,TRBV29-1,.,.,CSVPDWGVDTGELFF,TGCAGCGTGCCTGATTGGGGCGTCGACACCGGGGAGCTGTTTTTT
18,TRBJ2-3,TRBV4-1,few,TRBD2,CASSQVDLAGVGTDTQYF,TGCGCCAGCAGCCAAGTTGATCTAGCGGGAGTGGGGACAGATACGCAGTATTTT
17,TRBJ2-3,TRBV27,.,TRBD2,CASSLEGAGGWTDTQYF,TGTGCCAGCAGTTTAGAGGGGGCGGGAGGGTGGACAGATACGCAGTATTTT
13,TRBJ1-1,TRBV6-1,.,.,CASSEGPGTEAFF,TGTGCCAGCAGTGAAGGACCCGGGACTGAAGCTTTCTTT
18,TRBJ2-7,TRBV4-2,.,TRBD2,CASSQEFRASGASYEQYF,TGTGCCAGCAGCCAAGAATTTCGGGCTAGCGGGGCCTCCTACGAGCAGTACTTC
15,TRBJ2-7,TRBV11-2,.,.,CASSLERGSSYEQYF,TGTGCCAGCAGCTTAGAACGGGGGTCTTCCTACGAGCAGTACTTC
18,TRBJ2-2,TRBV14,few,TRBD2,CASRRTGTSGTNTGELFF,TGTGCCAGCAGACGCACCGGGACTAGCGGTACGAACACCGGGGAGCTGTTTTTT
11,TRBJ2-5,TRBV20-1,.,.,CSANARGVKYF,TGCAGTGCTAATGCCCGCGGGGTTAAGTACTTC
14,TRBJ2-3,TRBV6-1,.,.,CASSENAGLYTQYF,TGTGCCAGCAGTGAAAATGCAGGGCTCTATACGCAGTATTTT